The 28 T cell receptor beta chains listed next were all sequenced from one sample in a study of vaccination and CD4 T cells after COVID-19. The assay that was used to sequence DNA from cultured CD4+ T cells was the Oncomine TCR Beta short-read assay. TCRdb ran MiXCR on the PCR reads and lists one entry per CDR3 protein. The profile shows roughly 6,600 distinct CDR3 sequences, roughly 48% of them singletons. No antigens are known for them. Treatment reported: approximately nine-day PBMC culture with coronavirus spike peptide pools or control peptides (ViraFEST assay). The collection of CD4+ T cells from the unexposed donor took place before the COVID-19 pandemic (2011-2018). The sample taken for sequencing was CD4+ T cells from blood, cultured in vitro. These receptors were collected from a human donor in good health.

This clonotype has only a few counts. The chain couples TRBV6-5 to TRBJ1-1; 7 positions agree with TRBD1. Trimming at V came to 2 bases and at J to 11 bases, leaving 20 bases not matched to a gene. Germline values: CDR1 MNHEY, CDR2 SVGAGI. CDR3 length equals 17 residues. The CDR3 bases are TGTGCCAGCAGTTACACCTTTAGACAGGGACTTTTCAAGTGGGCTTTCTTT. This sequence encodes CASSYTFRQGLFKWAFF.

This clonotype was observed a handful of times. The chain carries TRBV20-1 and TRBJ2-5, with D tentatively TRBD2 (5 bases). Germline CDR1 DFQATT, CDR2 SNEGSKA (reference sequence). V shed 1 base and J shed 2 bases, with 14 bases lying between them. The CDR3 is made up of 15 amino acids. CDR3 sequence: CSARALLVPQETQYF. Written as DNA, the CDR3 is TGCAGTGCTAGAGCCCTACTAGTCCCACAAGAGACCCAGTACTTC.

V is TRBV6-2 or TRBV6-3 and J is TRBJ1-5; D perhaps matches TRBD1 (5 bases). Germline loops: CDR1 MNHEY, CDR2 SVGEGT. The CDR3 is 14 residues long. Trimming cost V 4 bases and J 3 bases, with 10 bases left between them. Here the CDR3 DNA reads TGTGCCAGCAGTTCCCGGGGGTACAATCAGCCCCAGCATTTT. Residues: CASSSRGYNQPQHF.

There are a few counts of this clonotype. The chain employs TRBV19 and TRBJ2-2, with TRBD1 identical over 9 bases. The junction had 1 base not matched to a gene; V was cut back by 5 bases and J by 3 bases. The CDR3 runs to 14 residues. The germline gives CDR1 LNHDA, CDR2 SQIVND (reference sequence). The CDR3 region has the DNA TGTGCCAGTAGTCACAGGGGGCACACCGGGGAGCTGTTTTTT. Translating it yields CASSHRGHTGELFF.

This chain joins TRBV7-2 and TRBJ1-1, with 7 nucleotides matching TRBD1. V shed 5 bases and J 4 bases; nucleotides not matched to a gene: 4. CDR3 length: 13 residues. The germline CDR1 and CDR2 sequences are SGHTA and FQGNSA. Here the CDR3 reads CASSPAGGTEAFF. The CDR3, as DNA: TGTGCCAGCAGCCCCGCAGGGGGCACTGAAGCTTTCTTT.

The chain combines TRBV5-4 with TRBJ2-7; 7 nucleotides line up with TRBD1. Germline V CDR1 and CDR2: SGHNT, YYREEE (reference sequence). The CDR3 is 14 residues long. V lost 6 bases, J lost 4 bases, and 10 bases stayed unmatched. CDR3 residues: CASKADRDLYEQYF. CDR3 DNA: TGTGCCAGCAAAGCCGACAGGGATCTTTACGAGCAGTACTTC.

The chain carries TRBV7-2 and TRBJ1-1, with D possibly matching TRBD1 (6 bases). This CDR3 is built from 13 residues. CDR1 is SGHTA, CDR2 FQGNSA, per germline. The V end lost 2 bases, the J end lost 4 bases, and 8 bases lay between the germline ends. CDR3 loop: CASSLTGSTEAFF. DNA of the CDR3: TGTGCCAGCAGCTTAACAGGGAGCACTGAAGCTTTCTTT. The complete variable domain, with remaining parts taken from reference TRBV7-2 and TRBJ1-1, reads GAGVSQSPSNKVTEKGKDVELRCDPISGHTALYWYRQSLGQGLEFLIYFQGNSAPDKSGLPSDRFSAERTGGSVSTLTIQRTQQEDSAVYLCASSLTGSTEAFFGQGTRLTVV.

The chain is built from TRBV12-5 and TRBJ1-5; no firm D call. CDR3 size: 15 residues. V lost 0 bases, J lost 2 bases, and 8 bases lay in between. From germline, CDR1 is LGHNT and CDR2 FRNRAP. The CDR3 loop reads CASGLVITGNQPQHF. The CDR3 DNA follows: TGTGCTAGTGGTTTGGTGATCACAGGCAATCAGCCCCAGCATTTT.

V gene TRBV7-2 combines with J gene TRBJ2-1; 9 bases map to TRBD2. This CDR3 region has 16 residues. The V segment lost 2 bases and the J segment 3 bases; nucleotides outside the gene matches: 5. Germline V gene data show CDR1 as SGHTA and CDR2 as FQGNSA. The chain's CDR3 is CASSLSSGGIYNEQFF. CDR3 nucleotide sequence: TGTGCCAGCAGCTTAAGTAGCGGGGGAATCTACAATGAGCAGTTCTTC.

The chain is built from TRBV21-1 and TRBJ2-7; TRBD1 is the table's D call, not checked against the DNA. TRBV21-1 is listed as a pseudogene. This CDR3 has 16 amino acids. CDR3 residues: CASSKGETRGSYEQYF. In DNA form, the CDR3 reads TGTGCCAGCAGCAAAGGTGAAACAAGGGGTAGCTACGAGCAGTACTTC.

The CDR3: CSARDRGESTPQHF. DNA for the CDR3: TGCAGTGCTAGAGACAGGGGGGAATCTACGCCCCAGCATTTT. The chain links TRBV20-1 to TRBJ1-5; 7 bases agree with TRBD1. J lost 9 bases, V lost 0 bases, and 8 bases had no gene match. In germline, CDR1 is DFQATT, CDR2 SNEGSKA (reference sequence). CDR3 size: 14 residues.

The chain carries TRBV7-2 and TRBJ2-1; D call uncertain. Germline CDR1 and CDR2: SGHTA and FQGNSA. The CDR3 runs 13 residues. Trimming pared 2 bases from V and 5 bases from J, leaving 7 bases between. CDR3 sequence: CASSLIGNNEQFF. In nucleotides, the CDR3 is TGTGCCAGCAGCTTAATAGGGAACAATGAGCAGTTCTTC.

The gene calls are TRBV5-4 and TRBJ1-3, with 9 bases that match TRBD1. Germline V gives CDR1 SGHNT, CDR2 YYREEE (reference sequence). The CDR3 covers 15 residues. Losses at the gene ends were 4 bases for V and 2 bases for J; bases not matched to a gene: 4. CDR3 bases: TGTGCCAGCAGCCTGGACAGGGGTGCTGGAAACACCATATATTTT. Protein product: CASSLDRGAGNTIYF.

As DNA, the CDR3 is TGTGCCAGCAGCTTAGACGGGACAGGGAATTCACCCCTCCACTTT. Amino acids: CASSLDGTGNSPLHF. V and J are TRBV7-2 and TRBJ1-6; 9 nucleotides match TRBD1. The CDR3 is 15 amino acids. Trimming took 1 base from V and 7 from J; bases not matched to a gene: 2. Germline CDR1 reads SGHTA; CDR2 reads FQGNSA.

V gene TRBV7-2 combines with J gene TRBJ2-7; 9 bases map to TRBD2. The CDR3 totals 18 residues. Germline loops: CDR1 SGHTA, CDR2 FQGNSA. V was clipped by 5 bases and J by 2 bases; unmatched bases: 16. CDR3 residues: CASSLTGASGVKTYEQYF. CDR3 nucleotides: TGTGCCAGCAGCCTAACGGGGGCTAGCGGGGTAAAGACCTACGAGCAGTACTTC.

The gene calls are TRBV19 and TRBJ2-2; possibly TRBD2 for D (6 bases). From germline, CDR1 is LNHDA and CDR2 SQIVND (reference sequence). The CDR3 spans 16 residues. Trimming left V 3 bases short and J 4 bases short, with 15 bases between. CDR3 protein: CASSISSSSATGELFF. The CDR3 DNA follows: TGTGCCAGTAGTATCTCCTCCTCTAGCGCCACCGGGGAGCTGTTTTTT.

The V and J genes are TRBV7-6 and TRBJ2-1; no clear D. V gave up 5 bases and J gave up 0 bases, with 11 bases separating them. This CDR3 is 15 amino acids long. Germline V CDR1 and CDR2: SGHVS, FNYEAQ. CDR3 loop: CASSRGPNSYNEQFF. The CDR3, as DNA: TGTGCCAGCAGCCGCGGACCCAACTCCTACAATGAGCAGTTCTTC.

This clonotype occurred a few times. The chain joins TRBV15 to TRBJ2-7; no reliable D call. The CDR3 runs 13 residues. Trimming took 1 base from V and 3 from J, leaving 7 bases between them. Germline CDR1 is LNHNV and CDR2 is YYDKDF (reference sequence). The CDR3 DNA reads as TGTGCCACCAGCAGAGGACTGGACTACGAGCAGTACTTC. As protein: CATSRGLDYEQYF.

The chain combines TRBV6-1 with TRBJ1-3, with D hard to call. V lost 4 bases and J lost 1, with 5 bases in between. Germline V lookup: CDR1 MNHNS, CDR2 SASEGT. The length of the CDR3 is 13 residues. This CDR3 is CASSGGSGNTIYF. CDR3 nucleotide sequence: TGTGCCAGCAGTGGGGGATCTGGAAACACCATATATTTT.

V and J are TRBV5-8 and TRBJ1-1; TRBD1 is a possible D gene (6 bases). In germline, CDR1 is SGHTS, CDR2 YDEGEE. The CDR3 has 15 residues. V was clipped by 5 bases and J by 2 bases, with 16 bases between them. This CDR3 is CASRSQGLANTEAFF. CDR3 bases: TGTGCCAGCAGGTCGCAGGGGCTTGCTAACACTGAAGCTTTCTTT.

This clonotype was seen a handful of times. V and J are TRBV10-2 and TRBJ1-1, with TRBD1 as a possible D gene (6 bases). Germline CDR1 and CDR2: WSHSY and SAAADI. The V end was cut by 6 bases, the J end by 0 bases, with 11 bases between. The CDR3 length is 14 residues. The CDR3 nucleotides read TGCGCCAGCAGGGACAGTTTTATGAACACTGAAGCTTTCTTT. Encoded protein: CASRDSFMNTEAFF.

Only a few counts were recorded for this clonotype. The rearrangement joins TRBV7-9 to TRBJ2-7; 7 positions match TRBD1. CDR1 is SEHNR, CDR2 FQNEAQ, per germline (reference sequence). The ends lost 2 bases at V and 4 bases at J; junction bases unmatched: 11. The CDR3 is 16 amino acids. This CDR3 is CASSLIRDRHRYEQYF. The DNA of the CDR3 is TGTGCCAGCAGCTTAATCCGGGACAGACATAGATACGAGCAGTACTTC.

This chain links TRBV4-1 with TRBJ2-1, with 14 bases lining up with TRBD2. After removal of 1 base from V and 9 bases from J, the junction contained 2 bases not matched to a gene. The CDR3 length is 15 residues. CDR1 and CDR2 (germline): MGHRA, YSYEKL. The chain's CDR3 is CASSQGLAGGGEQFF. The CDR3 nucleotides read TGCGCCAGCAGCCAAGGACTAGCGGGAGGGGGTGAGCAGTTCTTC.

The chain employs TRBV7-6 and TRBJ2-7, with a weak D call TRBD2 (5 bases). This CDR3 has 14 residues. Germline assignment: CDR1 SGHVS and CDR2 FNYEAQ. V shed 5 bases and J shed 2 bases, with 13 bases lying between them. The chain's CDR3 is CASSRTDGAYEQYF. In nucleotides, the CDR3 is TGTGCCAGCAGCCGTACCGACGGGGCCTACGAGCAGTACTTC.

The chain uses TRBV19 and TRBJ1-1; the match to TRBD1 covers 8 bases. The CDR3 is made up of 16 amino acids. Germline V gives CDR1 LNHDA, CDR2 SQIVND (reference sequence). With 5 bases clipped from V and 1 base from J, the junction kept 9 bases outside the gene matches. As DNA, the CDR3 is TGTGCCAGTAGTCCACGGACAGGGTTGAGGAACACTGAAGCTTTCTTT. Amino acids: CASSPRTGLRNTEAFF.

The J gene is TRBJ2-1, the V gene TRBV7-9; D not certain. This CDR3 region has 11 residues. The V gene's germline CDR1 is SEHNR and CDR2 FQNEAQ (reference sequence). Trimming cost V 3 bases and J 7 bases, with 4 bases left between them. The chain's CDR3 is CASSLKNEQFF. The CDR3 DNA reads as TGTGCCAGCAGCTTGAAGAATGAGCAGTTCTTC.

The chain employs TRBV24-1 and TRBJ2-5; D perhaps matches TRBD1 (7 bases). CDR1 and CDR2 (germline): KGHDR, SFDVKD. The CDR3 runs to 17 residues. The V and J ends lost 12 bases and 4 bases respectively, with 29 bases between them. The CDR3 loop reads CAVSPGAGRGQGETQYF. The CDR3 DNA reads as TGTGCCGTCAGTCCGGGGGCGGGAAGGGGGCAGGGAGAGACCCAGTACTTC.

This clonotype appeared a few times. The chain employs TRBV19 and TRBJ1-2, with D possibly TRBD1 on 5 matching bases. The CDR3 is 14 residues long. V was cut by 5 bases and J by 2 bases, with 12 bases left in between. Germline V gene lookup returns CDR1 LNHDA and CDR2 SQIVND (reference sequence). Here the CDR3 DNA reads TGTGCCAGTAGTCAAAAGACAGCGAACTATGGCTACACCTTC. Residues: CASSQKTANYGYTF. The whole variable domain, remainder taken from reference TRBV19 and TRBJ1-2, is DGGITQSPKYLFRKEGQNVTLSCEQNLNHDAMYWYRQDPGQGLRLIYYSQIVNDFQKGDIAEGYSVSREKKESFPLTVTSAQKNPTAFYLCASSQKTANYGYTFGSGTRLTVV.